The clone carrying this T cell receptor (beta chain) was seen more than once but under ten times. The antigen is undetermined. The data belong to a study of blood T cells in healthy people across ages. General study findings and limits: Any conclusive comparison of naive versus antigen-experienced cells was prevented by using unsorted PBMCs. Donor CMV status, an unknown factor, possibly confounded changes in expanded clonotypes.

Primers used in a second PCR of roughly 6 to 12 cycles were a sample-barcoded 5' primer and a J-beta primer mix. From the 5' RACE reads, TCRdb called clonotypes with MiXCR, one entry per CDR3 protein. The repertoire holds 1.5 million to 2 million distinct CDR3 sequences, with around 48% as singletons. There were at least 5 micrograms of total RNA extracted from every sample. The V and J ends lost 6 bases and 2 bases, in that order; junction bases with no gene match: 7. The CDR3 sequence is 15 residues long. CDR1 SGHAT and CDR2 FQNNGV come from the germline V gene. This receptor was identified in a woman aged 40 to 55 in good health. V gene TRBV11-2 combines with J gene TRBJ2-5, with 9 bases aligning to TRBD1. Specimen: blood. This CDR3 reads CASRTNRGRQETQYF. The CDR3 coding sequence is TGTGCCAGCAGAACAAACAGGGGGCGGCAAGAGACCCAGTACTTC. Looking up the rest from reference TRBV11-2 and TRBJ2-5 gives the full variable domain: EAGVAQSPRYKIIEKRQSVAFWCNPISGHATLYWYQQILGQGPKLLIQFQNNGVVDDSQLPKDRFSAERLKGVDSTLKIQPAKLEDSAVYLCASRTNRGRQETQYFGPGTRLLVL.